This T cell receptor beta chain was sequenced for a study of shared clonotypes between healthy human individuals. Findings of the study overall: When naive CD4 clonotypes were compared across several donors, 4% to 5.5% were shared.

As for this clone: Its antigen is not known.

Germline CDR1 MDHEN, CDR2 SYDVKM. The V end was cut by 8 bases, the J end by 0 bases, with 11 bases between. The CDR3 consists of 14 residues. Original processing notes: Sequence data from immunoSEQ were junction-only and lacked quality scores; consequently, filtering differed. The method was immunoSEQ multiplex PCR; TCRdb's version includes in-frame clones alone and lacks a portion of them. D and trimming come from the DNA, and the V and J calls and clone size come from that table. The sample shows about 2.5 million clones, under 95% of them seen only once. The sequencing sample was made of naive CD4+ T cells from PBMCs. Subset denoted: CD45RA+ positively selected. The V gene is TRBV28, the J gene TRBJ1-5; D gene ambiguous. The TCR was taken from a man aged 18 to 30 in good health. Some clones in this sample may be carry-over from other donors' samples. CDR3: CASVRDASNQPQHF. CDR3 nucleotide sequence: TGTGCCAGCGTACGCGACGCTAGCAATCAGCCCCAGCATTTT.